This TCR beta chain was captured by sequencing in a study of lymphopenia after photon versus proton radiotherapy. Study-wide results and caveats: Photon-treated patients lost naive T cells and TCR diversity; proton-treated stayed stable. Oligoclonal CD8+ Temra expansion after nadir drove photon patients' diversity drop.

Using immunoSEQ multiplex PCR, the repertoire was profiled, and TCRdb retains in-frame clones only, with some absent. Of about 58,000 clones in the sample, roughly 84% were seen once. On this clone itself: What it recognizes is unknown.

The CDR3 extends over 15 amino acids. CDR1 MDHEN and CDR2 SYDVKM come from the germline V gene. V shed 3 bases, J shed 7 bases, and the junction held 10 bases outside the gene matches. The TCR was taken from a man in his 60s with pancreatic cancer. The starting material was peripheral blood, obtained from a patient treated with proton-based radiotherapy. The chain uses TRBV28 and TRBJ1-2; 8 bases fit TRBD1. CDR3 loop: CASSLDLTQGAGYTF. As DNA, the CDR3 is TGTGCCAGCAGTTTGGACCTGACCCAGGGGGCTGGCTACACCTTC.